One TCR beta chain is described in this entry. Its antigen remains unknown. There are 11 residues in the CDR3. V was trimmed by 8 bases and J by 6 bases, leaving 11 bases between them. Germline CDR1 reads SEHNR; CDR2 reads FQNEAQ (reference sequence). The data were taken from a study of molecular identifiers for immune sequencing clone quantification. Points from the study as a whole: Clones of above 20 RNA copies carried over 99% of effector molecules; in naive cells they carried under 1%.

MiXCR was run by TCRdb on the PCR reads, yielding one entry per CDR3 protein. The repertoire holds fewer than 45,000 distinct CDR3 sequences, with about 20% as singletons. This chain uses TRBV7-9 with TRBJ2-7, with D tentatively TRBD1 (5 bases). Sequencing was carried out using naive CD8+ T cells from blood, with Jurkat cell RNA spiked in. Specified subset: FACS-sorted CD8+CD4-CCR7+CD45RA+ naive T cells. This TCR derives from a human donor in good health. Some libraries in this study had Jurkat cell RNA spiked in. The CDR3 sequence: CASGAGLEQYF. The DNA of the CDR3 is TGTGCCAGCGGGGCCGGTCTCGAGCAGTACTTC.